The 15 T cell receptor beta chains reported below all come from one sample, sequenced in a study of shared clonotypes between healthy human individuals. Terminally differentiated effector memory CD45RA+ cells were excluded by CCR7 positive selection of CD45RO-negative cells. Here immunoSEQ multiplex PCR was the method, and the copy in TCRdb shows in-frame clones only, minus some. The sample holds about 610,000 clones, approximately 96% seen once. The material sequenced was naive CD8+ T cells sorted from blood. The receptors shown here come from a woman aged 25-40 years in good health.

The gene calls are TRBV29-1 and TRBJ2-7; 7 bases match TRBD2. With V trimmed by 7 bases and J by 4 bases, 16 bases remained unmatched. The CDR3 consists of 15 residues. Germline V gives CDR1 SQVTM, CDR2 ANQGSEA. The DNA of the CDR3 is TGCAGCGCCTCGGGGGGTGGAGCGGGTTTGTACGAGCAGTACTTC. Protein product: CSASGGGAGLYEQYF.

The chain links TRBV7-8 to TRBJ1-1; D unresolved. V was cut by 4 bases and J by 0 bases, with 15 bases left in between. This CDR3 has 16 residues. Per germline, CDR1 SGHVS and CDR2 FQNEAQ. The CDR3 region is CASSSPADSMNTEAFF. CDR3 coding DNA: TGTGCCAGCAGCTCCCCGGCAGATTCCATGAACACTGAAGCTTTCTTT.

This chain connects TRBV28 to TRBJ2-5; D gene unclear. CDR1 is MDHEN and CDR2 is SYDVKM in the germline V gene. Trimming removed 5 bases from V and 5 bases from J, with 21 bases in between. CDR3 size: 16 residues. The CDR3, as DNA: TGTGCCAGCAGTCCCAGTGACCAACCCTTTGTGGAGACCCAGTACTTC. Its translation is CASSPSDQPFVETQYF.

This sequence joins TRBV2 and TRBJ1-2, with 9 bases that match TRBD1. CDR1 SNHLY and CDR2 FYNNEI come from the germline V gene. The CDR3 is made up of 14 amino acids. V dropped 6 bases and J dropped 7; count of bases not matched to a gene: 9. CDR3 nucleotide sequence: TGTGCCAGCAGGGCCGGGACAGGGATGTCTGGCTACACCTTC. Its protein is CASRAGTGMSGYTF.

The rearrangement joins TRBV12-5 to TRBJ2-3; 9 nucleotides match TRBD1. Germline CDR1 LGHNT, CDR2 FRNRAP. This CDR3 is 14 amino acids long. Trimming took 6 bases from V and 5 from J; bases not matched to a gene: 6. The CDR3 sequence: CASGGTGRRDTQYF. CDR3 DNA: TGTGCTAGTGGCGGGACAGGGCGAAGAGATACGCAGTATTTT. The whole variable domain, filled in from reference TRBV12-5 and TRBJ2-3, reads DARVTQTPRHKVTEMGQEVTMRCQPILGHNTVFWYRQTMMQGLELLAYFRNRAPLDDSGMPKDRFSAEMPDATLATLKIQPSEPRDSAVYFCASGGTGRRDTQYFGPGTRLTVL.

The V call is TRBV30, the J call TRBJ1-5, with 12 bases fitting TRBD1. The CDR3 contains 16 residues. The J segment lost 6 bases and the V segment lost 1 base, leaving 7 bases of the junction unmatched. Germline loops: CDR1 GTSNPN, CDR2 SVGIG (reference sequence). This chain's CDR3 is CAWSENGTGGGQPQHF. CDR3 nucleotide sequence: TGTGCCTGGAGTGAGAATGGGACAGGGGGCGGTCAGCCCCAGCATTTT.

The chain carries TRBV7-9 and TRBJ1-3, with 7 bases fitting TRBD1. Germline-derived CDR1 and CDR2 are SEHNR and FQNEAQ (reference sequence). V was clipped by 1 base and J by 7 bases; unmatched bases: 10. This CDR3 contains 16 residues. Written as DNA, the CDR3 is TGTGCCAGCAGCTTAGGATTACAGGGGAGTGGGAACACCATATATTTT. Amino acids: CASSLGLQGSGNTIYF.

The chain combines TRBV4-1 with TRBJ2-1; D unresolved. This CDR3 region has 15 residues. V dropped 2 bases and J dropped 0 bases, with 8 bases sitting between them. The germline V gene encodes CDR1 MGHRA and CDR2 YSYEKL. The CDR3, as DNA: TGCGCCAGCAGCCAACTCGTGAGCTCCTACAATGAGCAGTTCTTC. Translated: CASSQLVSSYNEQFF.

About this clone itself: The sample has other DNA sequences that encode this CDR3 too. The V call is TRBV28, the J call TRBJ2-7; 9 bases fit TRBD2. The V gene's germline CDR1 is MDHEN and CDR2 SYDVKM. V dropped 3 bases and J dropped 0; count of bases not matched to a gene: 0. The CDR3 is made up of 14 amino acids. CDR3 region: CASSFSGSSYEQYF. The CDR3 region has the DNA TGTGCCAGCAGTTTTAGCGGGAGCTCCTACGAGCAGTACTTC. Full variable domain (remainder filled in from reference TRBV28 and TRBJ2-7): DVKVTQSSRYLVKRTGEKVFLECVQDMDHENMFWYRQDPGLGLRLIYFSYDVKMKEKGDIPEGYSVSREKKERFSLILESASTNQTSMYLCASSFSGSSYEQYFGPGTRLTVT.

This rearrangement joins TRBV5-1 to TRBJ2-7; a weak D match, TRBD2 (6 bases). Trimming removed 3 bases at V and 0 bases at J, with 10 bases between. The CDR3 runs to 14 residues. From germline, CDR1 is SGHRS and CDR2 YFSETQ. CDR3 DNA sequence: TGCGCCAGCAGCTGGGGGGTGAACTCCTACGAGCAGTACTTC. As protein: CASSWGVNSYEQYF.

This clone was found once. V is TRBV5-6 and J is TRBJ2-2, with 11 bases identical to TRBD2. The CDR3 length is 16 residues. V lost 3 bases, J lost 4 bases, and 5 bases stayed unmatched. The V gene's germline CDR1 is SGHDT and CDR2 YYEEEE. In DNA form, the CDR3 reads TGTGCCAGCAGCTCTGGGACTAGCGGAGCCACCGGGGAGCTGTTTTTT. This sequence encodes CASSSGTSGATGELFF.

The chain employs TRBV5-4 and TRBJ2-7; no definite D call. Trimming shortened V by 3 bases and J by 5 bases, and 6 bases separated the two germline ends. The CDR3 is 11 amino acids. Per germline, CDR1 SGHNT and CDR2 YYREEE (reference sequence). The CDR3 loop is CASSSLDEQYF. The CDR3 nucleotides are TGTGCCAGCAGCTCGTTGGACGAGCAGTACTTC.

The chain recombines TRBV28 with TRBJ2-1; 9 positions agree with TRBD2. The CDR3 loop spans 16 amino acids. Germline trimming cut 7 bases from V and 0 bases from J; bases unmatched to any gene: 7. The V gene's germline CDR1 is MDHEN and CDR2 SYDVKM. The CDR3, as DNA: TGTGCCAGCACCGCTGATAGCGGGAGCTCCTACAATGAGCAGTTCTTC. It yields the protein CASTADSGSSYNEQFF. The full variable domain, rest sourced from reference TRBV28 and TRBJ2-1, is DVKVTQSSRYLVKRTGEKVFLECVQDMDHENMFWYRQDPGLGLRLIYFSYDVKMKEKGDIPEGYSVSREKKERFSLILESASTNQTSMYLCASTADSGSSYNEQFFGPGTRLTVL.

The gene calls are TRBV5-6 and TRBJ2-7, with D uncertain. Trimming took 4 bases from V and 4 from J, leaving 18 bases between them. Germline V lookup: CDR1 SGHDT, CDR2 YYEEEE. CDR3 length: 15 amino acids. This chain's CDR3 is CASSPVGTMGYEQYF. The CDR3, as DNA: TGTGCCAGCAGCCCCGTCGGTACAATGGGGTACGAGCAGTACTTC.

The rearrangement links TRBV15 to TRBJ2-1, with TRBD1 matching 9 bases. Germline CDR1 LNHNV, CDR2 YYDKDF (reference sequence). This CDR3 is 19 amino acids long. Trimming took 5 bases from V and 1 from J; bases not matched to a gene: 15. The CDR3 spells CATSRLDQEGQGSYNEQFF. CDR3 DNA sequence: TGTGCCACCAGCCGCCTCGACCAGGAGGGACAGGGATCCTACAATGAGCAGTTCTTC. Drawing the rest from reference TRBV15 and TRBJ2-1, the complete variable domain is DAMVIQNPRYQVTQFGKPVTLSCSQTLNHNVMYWYQQKSSQAPKLLFHYYDKDFNNEADTPDNFQSRRPNTSFCFLDIRSPGLGDTAMYLCATSRLDQEGQGSYNEQFFGPGTRLTVL.